The rows below give T cell receptor beta chains drawn from one sample of a study of shared clonotypes between healthy human individuals. TCRdb keeps only in-frame clones here, not all; method: immunoSEQ multiplex PCR. The data hold about 2.3 million clones, with 85% to 95% observed a single time. Sequencing was performed on naive CD4+ T cells from PBMCs. These TCRs come from a young man in good health. Some clones in this sample may be carry-over from other donors' samples. Each CDR3 is given with its conserved first and last residue. A D gene is named only where the DNA matches it firmly. Expanded clones are given a class, and other clones once, few, many or no size at all.

NA | NA | TRBJ1-2 | TRBV2 | 16 | TGTGCCAGCACCGCCCTGGGGGGGCGTGAGAACTATGGCTACACCTTC | CASTALGGRENYGYTF
NA | NA | TRBJ2-7 | TRBV7-9 | 13 | TGTGCCAGCAGCTTAGTCAATGGGAACGAGCAGTACTTC | CASSLVNGNEQYF
NA | NA | TRBJ2-1 | TRBV29-1 | 14 | TGCAGCGTTTACGAATCCAGAGCCTACAATGAGCAGTTCTTC | CSVYESRAYNEQFF
NA | NA | TRBJ2-4 | TRBV5-4 | 14 | TGTGCCAGCAGCTTGGAGGGTCCCAAAAACATTCAGTACTTC | CASSLEGPKNIQYF
NA | NA | TRBJ1-3 | TRBV7-2 | 13 | TGTGCCAGCAGTCGGACAACTGGAAACACCATATATTTT | CASSRTTGNTIYF
NA | NA | TRBJ2-3 | TRBV5-1 | 15 | TGCGCCAGCAGCTTGGGGTCCGTTAGCACAGATACGCAGTATTTT | CASSLGSVSTDTQYF
NA | NA | TRBJ2-1 | TRBV5-3 | 18 | TGTGCCAGAAGATGCCAGAACCAGGGACCCGTTTTGCAAAATGAGCAGTTCTTC | CARRCQNQGPVLQNEQFF
NA | NA | TRBJ2-4 | TRBV5-8 | 14 | TGTGCCAGCACCGACCGGGGCGGACGGGGCATTCAGTACTTC | CASTDRGGRGIQYF
NA | NA | TRBJ2-4 | TRBV30 | 14 | TGTGCCTGGAGTCGGGGGATGGCCAAAAACATTCAGTACTTC | CAWSRGMAKNIQYF
NA | NA | TRBJ2-6 | TRBV7-9 | 15 | TGTGCCAGCAGTTTACAGATTTCTGGGGCCAACGTCCTGACTTTC | CASSLQISGANVLTF
NA | NA | TRBJ1-2 | TRBV4-1 | 15 | TGCGCCAGCAGCCAAGCCGGGGGGGGCCGGTATGGCTACACCTTC | CASSQAGGGRYGYTF
NA | TRBD2 | TRBJ2-1 | TRBV5-4 | 15 | TGTGCCAGCAGCTTTTTAAGCGGGACGAGGTATGAGCAGTTCTTC | CASSFLSGTRYEQFF
NA | NA | TRBJ2-7 | TRBV5-1 | 16 | TGCGCCAGCAGCTTGGATTTGTCAGGGGCTAGATACGAGCAGTACTTC | CASSLDLSGARYEQYF
NA | NA | TRBJ1-2 | TRBV29-1 | 11 | TGCAGCGTTGCAATCAGGAATGGCTACACCTTC | CSVAIRNGYTF
NA | NA | TRBJ2-2 | TRBV18 | 12 | TGTGCCAGCTTTCACCGTCACGGGGAGCTGTTTTTT | CASFHRHGELFF
NA | NA | TRBJ2-7 | TRBV5-8 | 16 | TGTGCCAGCAGCTTGGGGAGCGTCAGGCCGACCTACGAGCAGTACTTC | CASSLGSVRPTYEQYF
NA | TRBD2 | TRBJ2-3 | TRBV5-1 | 16 | TGCGCCAGCAGCTCCGAACTAGCGGGAGGGGGAGATACGCAGTATTTT | CASSSELAGGGDTQYF
NA | TRBD2 | TRBJ2-5 | TRBV5-1 | 16 | TGCGCCAGCAGCTTGGCCGGGCTAGCGGGAGGCGAGACCCAGTACTTC | CASSLAGLAGGETQYF
once | NA | TRBJ2-3 | TRBV6-6 | 15 | TGTGCCAGCAGGTATACGGGACACCACACAGATACGCAGTATTTT | CASRYTGHHTDTQYF
NA | NA | TRBJ2-2 | TRBV27 | 13 | TGTGCCAGCAGATGGGGGCGCACCGGGGAGCTGTTTTTT | CASRWGRTGELFF
NA | TRBD1 | TRBJ2-1 | TRBV5-6 | 15 | TGTGCCAGCAGCTTCCGGGACAGGCCCTACAATGAGCAGTTCTTC | CASSFRDRPYNEQFF
NA | NA | TRBJ1-1 | TRBV18 | 13 | TGTGCCAGCTCGCCAGGACGGAACACTGAAGCTTTCTTT | CASSPGRNTEAFF
NA | NA | TRBJ1-2 | TRBV7-3 | 16 | TGTGCCAGCAGCCTGGAAGCGGCAGGATTGAACTATGGCTACACCTTC | CASSLEAAGLNYGYTF
NA | TRBD1 | TRBJ1-2 | TRBV7-2 | 17 | TGTGCCAGCAGCTTAGGTACAGGGGTGTTCCCTAACTATGGCTACACCTTC | CASSLGTGVFPNYGYTF
NA | NA | TRBJ1-4 | TRBV27 | 13 | TGTGCCAGCAGCCAGGAGTGGGATGGCAAACTGTTTTTT | CASSQEWDGKLFF
NA | NA | TRBJ2-7 | TRBV6-1 | 12 | TGTGCCAGCAGCGGACAAACCTACGAGCAGTACTTC | CASSGQTYEQYF
NA | TRBD2 | TRBJ2-4 | TRBV11-2 | 14 | TGTGCCAGCAGCTTAGCTAGCGGTCAAAACATTCAGTACTTC | CASSLASGQNIQYF
NA | NA | TRBJ2-3 | TRBV29-1 | 15 | TGCAGCGTTGAAGGCCGGGTTCGGAGCACAGATACGCAGTATTTT | CSVEGRVRSTDTQYF
NA | TRBD1 | TRBJ1-2 | TRBV30 | 14 | TGTGCCTGGAGTGCCCGACAGGGTCGTGGTGGCTACACCTTC | CAWSARQGRGGYTF
few | NA | TRBJ1-1 | TRBV14 | 13 | TGTGCCAGCAGCCGGAGCCTAGGGACTGAAGCTTTCTTT | CASSRSLGTEAFF
NA | NA | TRBJ2-7 | TRBV10-3 | 13 | TGTGCCATCAGACCGGACTATTCCTACGAGCAGTACTTC | CAIRPDYSYEQYF
NA | TRBD2 | TRBJ2-3 | TRBV25-1 | 16 | TGTGCCAGCAGTAAAGCGGGAGGGCCGAGCGCAGATACGCAGTATTTT | CASSKAGGPSADTQYF
few | TRBD1 | TRBJ2-2 | TRBV28 | 14 | TGTGCCAGCAGTACTCCAGGACAGGCCGGGGAGCTGTTTTTT | CASSTPGQAGELFF
NA | TRBD2 | TRBJ2-1 | TRBV7-2 | 15 | TGTGCCAGCAGCTTAGACCTAGCGGGCTACAATGAGCAGTTCTTC | CASSLDLAGYNEQFF
NA | TRBD2 | TRBJ2-7 | TRBV6-5 | 15 | TGTGCCAGCAGTCCCCGGGGGGGGCGTCCCTACGAGCAGTACTTC | CASSPRGGRPYEQYF
NA | TRBD1 | TRBJ2-7 | TRBV5-8 | 15 | TGTGCCAGCAGCTTGGTTTGGGACAGGGCCTACGAGCAGTACTTC | CASSLVWDRAYEQYF
NA | TRBD1 | TRBJ1-2 | TRBV11-2 | 14 | TGTGCCAGCAGCTTAGATCGCAGACAGGGGGGCTACACCTTC | CASSLDRRQGGYTF
NA | TRBD1 | TRBJ2-2 | TRBV9 | 16 | TGTGCCAGCAGCACCCGGGGGACAGGGTACACCGGGGAGCTGTTTTTT | CASSTRGTGYTGELFF
NA | NA | TRBJ1-2 | TRBV4-3 | 16 | TGCGCCAGCAGCCAAGCGAACAGAGGACCTAACTATGGCTACACCTTC | CASSQANRGPNYGYTF
once | NA | TRBJ2-1 | TRBV5-1 | 16 | TGCGCCAGCAGCTTGGTAGCCGTTGGGGTTAACAATGAGCAGTTCTTC | CASSLVAVGVNNEQFF
NA | NA | TRBJ2-7 | TRBV4-3 | 14 | TGCGCCAGCAGCCAATTGCCAGATTCCTACGAGCAGTACTTC | CASSQLPDSYEQYF
NA | NA | TRBJ2-1 | TRBV28 | 15 | TGTGCCAGCAGTTTAGGGGGATACTCCTACAATGAGCAGTTCTTC | CASSLGGYSYNEQFF
NA | NA | TRBJ2-2 | TRBV5-4 | 16 | TGTGCCAGCACCTCCGGGGGACCCACGAACACCGGGGAGCTGTTTTTT | CASTSGGPTNTGELFF
NA | TRBD1 | TRBJ1-4 | TRBV6-6 | 14 | TGTGCCAGCAGGACCGGGACAGGGGGCCGGAAACTGTTTTTT | CASRTGTGGRKLFF
once | NA | TRBJ2-1 | TRBV5-1 | 13 | TGCGCCAGCAGCTTGAACAGGGCCAATGAGCAGTTCTTC | CASSLNRANEQFF
NA | NA | TRBJ2-7 | TRBV5-1 | 15 | TGCGCCAGCAGCCCGGGACTTTCGCGCTCCTACGAGCAGTACTTC | CASSPGLSRSYEQYF
NA | NA | TRBJ2-3 | TRBV7-9 | 16 | TGTGCCAGCAGACGAGGGGGCGGGATAGGTGAAGATACGCAGTATTTT | CASRRGGGIGEDTQYF
NA | TRBD2 | TRBJ2-1 | TRBV11-2 | 16 | TGTGCCAGCAGCCGTTTAGGGGGACTAGCGGCCAATGAGCAGTTCTTC | CASSRLGGLAANEQFF
once | NA | TRBJ2-2 | TRBV18 | 17 | TGTGCCAGCTCACCAACTCTGGGGGGAGTGGACACCGGGGAGCTGTTTTTT | CASSPTLGGVDTGELFF
NA | NA | TRBJ1-5 | TRBV19 | 14 | TGTGCCAGTAGTATATTCACTCTAGGTCAGCCCCAGCATTTT | CASSIFTLGQPQHF
NA | NA | TRBJ2-3 | TRBV4-1 | 17 | TGCGCCAGCAGCCAGCTCTGGGGGCAATTGCGCACAGATACGCAGTATTTT | CASSQLWGQLRTDTQYF
NA | NA | TRBJ2-2 | TRBV6-6 | 15 | TGTGCCAGCAGTTACTTCGGGAGAGGGACCGGGGAGCTGTTTTTT | CASSYFGRGTGELFF
NA | TRBD2 | TRBJ2-2 | TRBV7-2 | 16 | TGTGCCAGCAGCCCCAGCGGGAGGGCGAACACCGGGGAGCTGTTTTTT | CASSPSGRANTGELFF